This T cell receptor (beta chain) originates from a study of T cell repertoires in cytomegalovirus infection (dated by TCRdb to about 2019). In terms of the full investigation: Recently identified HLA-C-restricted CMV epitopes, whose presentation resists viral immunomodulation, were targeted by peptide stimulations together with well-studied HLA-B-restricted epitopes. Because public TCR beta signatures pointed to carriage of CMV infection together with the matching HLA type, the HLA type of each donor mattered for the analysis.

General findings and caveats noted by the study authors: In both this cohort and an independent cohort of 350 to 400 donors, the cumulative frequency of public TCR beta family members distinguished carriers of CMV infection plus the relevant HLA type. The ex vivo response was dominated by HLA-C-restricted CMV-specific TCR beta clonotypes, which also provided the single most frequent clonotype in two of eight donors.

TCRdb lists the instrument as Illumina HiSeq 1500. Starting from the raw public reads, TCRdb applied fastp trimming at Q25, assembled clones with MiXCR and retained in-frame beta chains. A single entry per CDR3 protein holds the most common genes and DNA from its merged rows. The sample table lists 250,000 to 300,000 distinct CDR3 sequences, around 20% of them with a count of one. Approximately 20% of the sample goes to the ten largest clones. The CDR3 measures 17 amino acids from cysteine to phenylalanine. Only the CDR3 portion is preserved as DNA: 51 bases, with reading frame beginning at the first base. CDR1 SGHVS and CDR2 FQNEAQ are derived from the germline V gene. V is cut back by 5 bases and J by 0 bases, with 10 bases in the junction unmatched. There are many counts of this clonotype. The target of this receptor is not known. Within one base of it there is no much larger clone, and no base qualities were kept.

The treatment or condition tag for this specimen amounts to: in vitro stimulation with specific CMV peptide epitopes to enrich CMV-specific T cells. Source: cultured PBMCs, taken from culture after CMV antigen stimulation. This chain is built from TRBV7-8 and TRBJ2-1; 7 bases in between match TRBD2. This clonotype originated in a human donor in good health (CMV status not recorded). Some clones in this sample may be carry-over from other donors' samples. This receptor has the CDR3 CASSPDYRDYSYNEQFF. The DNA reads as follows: TGTGCCAGCAGCCCGGACTATCGGGACTACTCCTACAATGAGCAGTTCTTC.